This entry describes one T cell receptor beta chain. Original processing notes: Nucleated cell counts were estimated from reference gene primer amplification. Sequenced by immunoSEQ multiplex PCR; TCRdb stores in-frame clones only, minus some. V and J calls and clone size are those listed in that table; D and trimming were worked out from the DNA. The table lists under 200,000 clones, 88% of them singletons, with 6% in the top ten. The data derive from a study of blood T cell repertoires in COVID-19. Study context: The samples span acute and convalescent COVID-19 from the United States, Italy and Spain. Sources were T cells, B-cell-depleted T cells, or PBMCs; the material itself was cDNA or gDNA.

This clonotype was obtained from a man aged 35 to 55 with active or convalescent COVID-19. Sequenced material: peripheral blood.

The CDR3 nucleotides read TGTGCCAGCAGCTCCGACAGGCGAAATGAAAAACTGTTTTTT. Amino acids: CASSSDRRNEKLFF. The genes are TRBV13 and TRBJ1-4, with TRBD1 as a possible D gene (6 bases). Germline CDR1 reads PRHDT; CDR2 reads FYEKMQ (reference sequence). The germline V and J ends were trimmed by 4 bases and 5 bases, with 11 bases remaining between them. This CDR3 contains 14 residues.